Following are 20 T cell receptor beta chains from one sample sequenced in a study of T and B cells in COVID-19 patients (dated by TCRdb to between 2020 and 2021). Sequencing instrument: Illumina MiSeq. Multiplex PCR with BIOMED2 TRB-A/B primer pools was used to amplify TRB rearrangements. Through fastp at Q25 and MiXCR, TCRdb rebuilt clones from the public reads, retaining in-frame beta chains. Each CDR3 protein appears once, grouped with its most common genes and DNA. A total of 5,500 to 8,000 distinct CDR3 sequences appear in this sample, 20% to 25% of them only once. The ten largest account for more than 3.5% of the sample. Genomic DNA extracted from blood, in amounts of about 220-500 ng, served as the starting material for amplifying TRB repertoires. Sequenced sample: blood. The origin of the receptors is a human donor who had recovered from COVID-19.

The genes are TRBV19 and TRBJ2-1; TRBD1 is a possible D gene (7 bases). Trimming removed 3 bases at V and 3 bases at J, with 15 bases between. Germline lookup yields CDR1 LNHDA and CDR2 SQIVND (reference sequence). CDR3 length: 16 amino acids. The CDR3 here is CASSILGQEGYNEQFF. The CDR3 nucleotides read TGTGCCAGTAGTATCCTCGGACAGGAGGGCTACAATGAGCAGTTCTTC.

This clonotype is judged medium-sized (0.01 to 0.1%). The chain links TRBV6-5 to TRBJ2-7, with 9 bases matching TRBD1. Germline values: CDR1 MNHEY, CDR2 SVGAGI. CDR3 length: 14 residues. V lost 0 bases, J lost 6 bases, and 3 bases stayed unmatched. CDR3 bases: TGTGCCAGCAGTTACTCGATGACAGGGGGCGAGCAGTACTTC. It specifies CASSYSMTGGEQYF.

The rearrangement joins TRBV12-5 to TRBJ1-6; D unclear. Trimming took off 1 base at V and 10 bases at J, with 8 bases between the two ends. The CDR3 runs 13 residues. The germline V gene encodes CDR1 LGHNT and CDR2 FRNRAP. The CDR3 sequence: CASGLEAISPLHF. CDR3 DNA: TGTGCTAGTGGTTTGGAGGCGATCTCACCCCTCCACTTT.

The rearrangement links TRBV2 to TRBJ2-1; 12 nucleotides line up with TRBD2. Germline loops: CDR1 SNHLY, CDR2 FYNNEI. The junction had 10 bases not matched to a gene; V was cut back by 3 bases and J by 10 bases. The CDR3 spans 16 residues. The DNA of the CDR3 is TGTGCCAGCAGTGACCGAGCTAGCGGGGGGGCCAGCGAGCAGTTCTTC. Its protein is CASSDRASGGASEQFF. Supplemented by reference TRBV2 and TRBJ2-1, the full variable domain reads EPEVTQTPSHQVTQMGQEVILRCVPISNHLYFYWYRQILGQKVEFLVSFYNNEISEKSEIFDDQFSVERPDGSNFTLKIRSTKLEDSAMYFCASSDRASGGASEQFFGPGTRLTVL.

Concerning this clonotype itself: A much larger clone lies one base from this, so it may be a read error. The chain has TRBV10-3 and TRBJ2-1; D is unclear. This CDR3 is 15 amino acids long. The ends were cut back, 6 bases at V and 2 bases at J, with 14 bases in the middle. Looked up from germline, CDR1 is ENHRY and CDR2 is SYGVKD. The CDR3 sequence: CAIRDVGLTYNEQFF. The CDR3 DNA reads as TGTGCCATCAGAGATGTTGGGTTGACCTACAATGAGCAGTTCTTC.

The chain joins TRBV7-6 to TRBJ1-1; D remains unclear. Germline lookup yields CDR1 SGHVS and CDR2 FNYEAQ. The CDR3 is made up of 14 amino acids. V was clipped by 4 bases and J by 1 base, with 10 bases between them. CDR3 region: CASSSFPGNTEAFF. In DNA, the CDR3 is TGTGCCAGCAGCTCTTTTCCGGGGAACACTGAAGCTTTCTTT.

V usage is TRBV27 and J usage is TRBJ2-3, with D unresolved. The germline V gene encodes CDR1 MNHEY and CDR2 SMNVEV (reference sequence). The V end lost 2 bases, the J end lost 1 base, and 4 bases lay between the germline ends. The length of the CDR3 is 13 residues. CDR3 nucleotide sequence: TGTGCCAGCAGTTTACGGGGCACAGATACGCAGTATTTT. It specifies CASSLRGTDTQYF.

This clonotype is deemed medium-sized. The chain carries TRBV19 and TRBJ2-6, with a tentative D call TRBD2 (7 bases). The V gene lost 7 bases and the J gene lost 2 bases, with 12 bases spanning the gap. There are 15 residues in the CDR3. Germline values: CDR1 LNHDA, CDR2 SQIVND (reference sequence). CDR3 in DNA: TGTGCCAGTATCAAGGGGGGGGCTGGGGCCAACGTCCTGACTTTC. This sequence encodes CASIKGGAGANVLTF.

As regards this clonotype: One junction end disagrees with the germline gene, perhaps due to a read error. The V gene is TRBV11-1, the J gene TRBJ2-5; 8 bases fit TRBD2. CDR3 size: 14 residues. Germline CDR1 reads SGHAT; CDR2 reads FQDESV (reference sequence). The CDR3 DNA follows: TGCGCCAGCAGCACGGGGGGGCAGAAAGAGACCCAGTACTTC. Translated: CASSTGGQKETQYF. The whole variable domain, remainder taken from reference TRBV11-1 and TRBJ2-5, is EAEVAQSPRYKITEKSQAVAFWCDPISGHATLYWYRQILGQGPELLVQFQDESVVDDSQLPKDRFSAERLKGVDSTLKIQPAELGDSAMYLCASSTGGQKETQYFGPGTRLLVL.

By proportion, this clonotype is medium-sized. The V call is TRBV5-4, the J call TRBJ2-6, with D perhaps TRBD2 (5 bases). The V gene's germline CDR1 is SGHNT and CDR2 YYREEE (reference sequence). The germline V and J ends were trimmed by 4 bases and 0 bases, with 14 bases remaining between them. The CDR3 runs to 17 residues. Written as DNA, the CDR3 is TGTGCCAGCAGCCCGGGGAGCGGATCCTCTGGGGCCAACGTCCTGACTTTC. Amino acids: CASSPGSGSSGANVLTF. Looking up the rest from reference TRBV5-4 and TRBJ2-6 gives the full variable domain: ETGVTQSPTHLIKTRGQQVTLRCSSQSGHNTVSWYQQALGQGPQFIFQYYREEENGRGNFPPRFSGLQFPNYSSELNVNALELDDSALYLCASSPGSGSSGANVLTFGAGSRLTVL.

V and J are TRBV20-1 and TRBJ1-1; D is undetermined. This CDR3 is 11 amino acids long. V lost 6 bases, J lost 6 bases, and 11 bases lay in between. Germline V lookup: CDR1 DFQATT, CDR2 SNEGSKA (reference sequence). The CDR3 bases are TGCAGTGCCAACCCAGGCTCTGAAGCTTTCTTT. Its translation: CSANPGSEAFF.

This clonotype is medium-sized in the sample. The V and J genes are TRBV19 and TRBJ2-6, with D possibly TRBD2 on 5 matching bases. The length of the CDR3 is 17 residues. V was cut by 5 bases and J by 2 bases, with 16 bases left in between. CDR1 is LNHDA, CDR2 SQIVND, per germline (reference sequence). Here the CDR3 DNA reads TGTGCCAGTAGTGAATTTCGGGGTCGGGCTGGGGCCAACGTCCTGACTTTC. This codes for CASSEFRGRAGANVLTF.

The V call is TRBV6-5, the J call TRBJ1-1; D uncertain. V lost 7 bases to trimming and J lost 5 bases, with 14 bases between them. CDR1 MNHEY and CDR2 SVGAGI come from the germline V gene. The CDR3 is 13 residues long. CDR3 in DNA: TGTGCCAGCACCTCTACCCCGGCGACTGAAGCTTTCTTT. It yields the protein CASTSTPATEAFF.

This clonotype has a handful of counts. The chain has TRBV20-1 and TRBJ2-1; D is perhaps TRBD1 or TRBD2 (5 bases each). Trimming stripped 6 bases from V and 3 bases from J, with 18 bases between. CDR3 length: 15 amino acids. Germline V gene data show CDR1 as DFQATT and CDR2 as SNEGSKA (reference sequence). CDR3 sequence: CSARVGTSLYNEQFF. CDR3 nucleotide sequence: TGCAGTGCCCGCGTGGGGACCAGTCTCTACAATGAGCAGTTCTTC.

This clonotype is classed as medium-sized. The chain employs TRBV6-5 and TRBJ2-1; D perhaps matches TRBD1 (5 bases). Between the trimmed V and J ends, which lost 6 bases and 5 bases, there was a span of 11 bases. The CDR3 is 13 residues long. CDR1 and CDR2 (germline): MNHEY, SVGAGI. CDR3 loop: CASRLWGDNEQFF. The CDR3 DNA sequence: TGTGCCAGCAGACTTTGGGGCGACAATGAGCAGTTCTTC.

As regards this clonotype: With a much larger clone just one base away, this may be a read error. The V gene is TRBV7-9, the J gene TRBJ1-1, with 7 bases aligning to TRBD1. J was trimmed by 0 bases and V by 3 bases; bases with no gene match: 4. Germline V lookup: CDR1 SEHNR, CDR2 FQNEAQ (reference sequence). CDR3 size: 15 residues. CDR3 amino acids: CASSFQTGVNTEAFF. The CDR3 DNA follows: TGTGCCAGCAGCTTCCAAACAGGGGTGAACACTGAAGCTTTCTTT.

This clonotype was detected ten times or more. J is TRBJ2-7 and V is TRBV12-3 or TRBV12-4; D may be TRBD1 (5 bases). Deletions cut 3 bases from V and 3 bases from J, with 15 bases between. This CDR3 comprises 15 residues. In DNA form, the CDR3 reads TGTGCCAGCAGTTTCTCCGACAGATTTGACTACGAGCAGTACTTC. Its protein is CASSFSDRFDYEQYF.

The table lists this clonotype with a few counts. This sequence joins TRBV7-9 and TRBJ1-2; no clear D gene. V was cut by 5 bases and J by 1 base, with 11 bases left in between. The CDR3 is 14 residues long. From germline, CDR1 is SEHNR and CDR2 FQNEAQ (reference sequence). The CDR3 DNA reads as TGTGCCAGCAGCCCCGGAGAGGGTAACTATGGCTACACCTTC. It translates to CASSPGEGNYGYTF.

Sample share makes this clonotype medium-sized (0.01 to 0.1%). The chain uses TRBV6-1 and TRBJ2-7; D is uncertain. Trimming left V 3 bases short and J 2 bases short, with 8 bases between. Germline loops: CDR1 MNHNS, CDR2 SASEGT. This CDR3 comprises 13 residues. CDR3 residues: CASSESRTYEQYF. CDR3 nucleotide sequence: TGTGCCAGCAGTGAGTCACGCACCTACGAGCAGTACTTC.

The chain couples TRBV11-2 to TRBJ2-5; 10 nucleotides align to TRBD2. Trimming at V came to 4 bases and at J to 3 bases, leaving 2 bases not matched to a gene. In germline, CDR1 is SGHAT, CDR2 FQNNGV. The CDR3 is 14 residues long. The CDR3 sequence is CASSYSGGKETQYF. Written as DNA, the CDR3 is TGTGCCAGCAGCTATAGCGGGGGGAAAGAGACCCAGTACTTC.